This T cell receptor beta chain comes out of a study of blood T cell repertoires in COVID-19. Study-level background: COVID-19 samples, acute and convalescent, were from the United States, Italy and Spain.

Authors' analysis steps: Estimation of nucleated cell counts was performed using reference gene primer amplification. Clones were sequenced by immunoSEQ multiplex PCR, and TCRdb holds only the in-frame ones, with some missing. V and J calls and clone size are given by that table; D and trimming were obtained from the DNA. The repertoire holds 50,000 to 65,000 clones, with 80% to 95% as singletons. The V and J ends lost 6 bases and 2 bases respectively, with 10 bases between them. The CDR3 is made up of 13 amino acids. The germline V gene has CDR1 ENHRY and CDR2 SYGVKD. The rearrangement uses TRBV10-3 and TRBJ1-2; D possibly corresponds to TRBD1 (5 bases). The TCR sequence derives from a man between 45 and 60 years old with active COVID-19. Sequenced sample: peripheral blood. This chain's CDR3 is CAISSTANYGYTF. CDR3 nucleotides: TGTGCCATCAGCTCGACAGCGAACTATGGCTACACCTTC.